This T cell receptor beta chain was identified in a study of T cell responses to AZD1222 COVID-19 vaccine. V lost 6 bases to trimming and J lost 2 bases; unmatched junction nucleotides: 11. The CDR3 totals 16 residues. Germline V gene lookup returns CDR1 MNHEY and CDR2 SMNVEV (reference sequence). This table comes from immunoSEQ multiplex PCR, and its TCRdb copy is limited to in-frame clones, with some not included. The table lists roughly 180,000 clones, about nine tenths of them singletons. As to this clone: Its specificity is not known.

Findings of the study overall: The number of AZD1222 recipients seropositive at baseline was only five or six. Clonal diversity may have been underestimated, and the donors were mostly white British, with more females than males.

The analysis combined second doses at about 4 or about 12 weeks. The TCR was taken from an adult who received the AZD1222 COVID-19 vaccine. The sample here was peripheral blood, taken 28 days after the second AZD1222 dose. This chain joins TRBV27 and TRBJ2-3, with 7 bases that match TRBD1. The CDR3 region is CASSPIDRVATDTQYF. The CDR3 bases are TGTGCCAGCAGCCCGATCGACAGGGTGGCCACAGATACGCAGTATTTT.